Listed here is a single TCR beta chain. Germline CDR1 SGHRS, CDR2 YFSETQ. V was shortened by 2 bases and J by 1 base, with 9 bases between the two germline ends. This CDR3 contains 14 residues. The entry originates in a study of blood T cell repertoires in COVID-19. Study overall: Sites in the United States, Italy and Spain provided acute and convalescent COVID-19 samples. The cDNA or gDNA used as material had been derived from T cells, B-cell-depleted T cells, or PBMCs.

Clones were read by immunoSEQ multiplex PCR, and TCRdb kept only the in-frame ones, dropping some. The table lists roughly 180,000 clones, roughly 82% of them singletons. The receptor was isolated from a woman between 25 and 40 years old who had recovered from COVID-19. Sequencing was carried out using PBMCs or T cells enriched from blood (not recorded which). The genes are TRBV5-1 and TRBJ1-1; the D gene is possibly TRBD1 (5 bases). CDR3: CASSFPGGNTEAFF. CDR3 bases: TGCGCCAGCAGCTTCCCCGGGGGGAACACTGAAGCTTTCTTT.